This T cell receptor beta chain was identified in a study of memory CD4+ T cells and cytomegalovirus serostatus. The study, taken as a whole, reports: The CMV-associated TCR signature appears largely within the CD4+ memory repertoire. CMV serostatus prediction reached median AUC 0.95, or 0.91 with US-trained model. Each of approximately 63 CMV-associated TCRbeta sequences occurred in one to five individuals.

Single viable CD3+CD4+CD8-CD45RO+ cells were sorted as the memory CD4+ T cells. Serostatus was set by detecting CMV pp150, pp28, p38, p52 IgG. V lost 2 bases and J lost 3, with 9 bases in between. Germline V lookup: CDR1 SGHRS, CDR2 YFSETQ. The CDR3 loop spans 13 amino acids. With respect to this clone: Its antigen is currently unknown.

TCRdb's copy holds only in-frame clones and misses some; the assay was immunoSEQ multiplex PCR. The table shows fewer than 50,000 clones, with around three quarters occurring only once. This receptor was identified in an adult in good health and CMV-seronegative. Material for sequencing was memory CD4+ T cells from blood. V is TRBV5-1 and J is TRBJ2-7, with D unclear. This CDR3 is CASSLNTDYEQYF. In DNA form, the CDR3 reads TGCGCCAGCAGCTTAAACACGGACTACGAGCAGTACTTC.